Listed below are T cell receptor beta chains from one sample, sequenced in a study of neoadjuvant anti-PD-1 for oral cavity cancer. Method: immunoSEQ multiplex PCR; TCRdb's copy keeps in-frame clones and lacks some. The repertoire includes around 35,000 clones, roughly 35% of them detected once, and roughly 16% sits in the top ten. Source: tumor tissue, taken after nivolumab (anti-PD-1) treatment. These receptors were collected from a person aged 40-85 years with oral cavity squamous cell carcinoma. The CDR3 runs from the conserved cysteine through the conserved F or W. D genes are given only for firm matches. Rows may omit the clone size; those that give it use once, few, many or a size class.

j_gene	abundance	v_gene	d_gene	CDR3aa	CDR3nt
TRBJ1-2	few	TRBV2	-	CASSRTTLGGNYGYTF	TGTGCCAGCAGCCGAACCACATTGGGCGGTAACTATGGCTACACCTTC
TRBJ2-4	few	TRBV5-1	-	CASSVHNSNIQYF	TGCGCCAGCAGCGTGCATAACTCCAACATTCAGTACTTC
TRBJ1-5	-	TRBV6-5	-	CASSQSGQSNQPQHF	TGTGCCAGCAGTCAATCTGGACAGTCCAATCAGCCCCAGCATTTT
TRBJ2-6	-	TRBV9	TRBD2	CASSVGLAGEGSGANVLTF	TGTGCCAGCAGCGTAGGGCTAGCGGGAGAAGGCTCTGGGGCCAACGTCCTGACTTTC
TRBJ2-3	-	TRBV30	TRBD2	CAWRLAGASSTDTQYF	TGTGCCTGGAGGCTAGCGGGGGCTTCTAGCACAGATACGCAGTATTTT
TRBJ1-5	-	TRBV29-1	-	CSVVNPQAHQHF	TGCAGCGTTGTAAACCCACAGGCCCACCAGCATTTT
TRBJ2-5	-	TRBV5-1	TRBD2	CASSLASSGSWETQYF	TGCGCCAGCAGCTTGGCATCTAGCGGGAGTTGGGAGACCCAGTACTTC
TRBJ2-6	-	TRBV19	TRBD1	CASSIEGTGKAGANVLTF	TGTGCCAGTAGTATAGAGGGGACAGGGAAGGCTGGGGCCAACGTCCTGACTTTC
TRBJ2-4	-	TRBV20-1	-	CSASGGNIQYF	TGCAGTGCTAGTGGCGGGAACATTCAGTACTTC
TRBJ1-5	medium-sized	TRBV9	-	CASSLEGQGNQPQHF	TGTGCCAGCAGCTTGGAGGGGCAGGGCAATCAGCCCCAGCATTTT
TRBJ1-1	-	TRBV7-3	TRBD1	CASSTGQGSVAFF	TGTGCCAGCAGCACGGGACAGGGGAGTGTGGCTTTCTTT
TRBJ2-3	many	TRBV5-1	TRBD2	CASSSWTSGVPGEYF	TGCGCCAGCAGCTCCTGGACTAGCGGGGTACCAGGGGAGTATTTT
TRBJ2-2	many	TRBV10-2	-	CASSESWTVNTGELFF	TGCGCCAGCAGTGAGTCTTGGACAGTGAACACCGGGGAGCTGTTTTTT
TRBJ2-7	-	TRBV27	TRBD2	CATQAAGWEGREQYF	TGTGCCACTCAGGCGGCTGGATGGGAGGGACGGGAGCAGTACTTC
TRBJ2-3	few	TRBV9	-	CASSVEGRGGDTQYF	TGTGCCAGCAGCGTAGAAGGCAGGGGTGGAGATACGCAGTATTTT
TRBJ1-3	-	TRBV21-1	-	CASSKRNRRDRKIGNTIYF	TGTGCCAGCAGCAAACGAAATCGTAGGGACAGAAAAATTGGAAACACCATATATTTT
TRBJ2-7	many	TRBV4-2	TRBD2	CASSQLIVGLASEQYF	TGTGCCAGCAGCCAACTCATCGTCGGACTAGCAAGTGAGCAGTACTTC
TRBJ2-2	many	TRBV25-1	-	CASSEIDTGELFF	TGTGCCAGCAGTGAAATTGACACCGGGGAGCTGTTTTTT
TRBJ2-1	-	TRBV7-2	TRBD2	CASSGRGHEQFF	TGTGCCAGCAGCGGGAGGGGTCATGAGCAGTTCTTC
TRBJ2-3	many	TRBV6-5	TRBD2	CASSTPRLAGRWYF	TGTGCCAGCAGTACGCCTAGACTAGCGGGGAGGTGGTATTTT
TRBJ1-2	-	TRBV30	-	CACRDISNYGYTF	TGTGCCTGTCGGGACATTTCTAACTATGGCTACACCTTC
TRBJ2-3	many	TRBV6-5	-	CASSYSYILTDTQYF	TGTGCCAGCAGTTACTCCTACATACTCACAGATACGCAGTATTTT
TRBJ1-1	-	TRBV7-3	TRBD1	CASSLVTGVTEAFF	TGTGCCAGCAGCTTAGTGACAGGGGTCACTGAAGCTTTCTTT